This T cell receptor beta chain was found in a study of T cell responses to AZD1222 COVID-19 vaccine. Study-wide results and caveats: Only a handful of AZD1222 recipients tested seropositive at baseline.

Data came from immunoSEQ multiplex PCR; TCRdb stores just in-frame clones and leaves some out. The sample gives 120,000 or so clones, roughly 90% of which show up once; more than 13% is in the top ten. On this clone itself: The target antigen is unknown.

The CDR3 has 12 residues. The V end was cut by 4 bases, the J end by 0 bases, with 1 base between. Germline CDR1 reads PRHDT; CDR2 reads FYEKMQ (reference sequence). This sequence originates from an adult in good health. The material sequenced was peripheral blood, taken on day 0 of AZD1222 vaccination. The chain has TRBV13 and TRBJ2-4; D is undetermined. In DNA, the CDR3 is TGTGCCAGCAGCTCAGCCAAAAACATTCAGTACTTC. Protein: CASSSAKNIQYF.